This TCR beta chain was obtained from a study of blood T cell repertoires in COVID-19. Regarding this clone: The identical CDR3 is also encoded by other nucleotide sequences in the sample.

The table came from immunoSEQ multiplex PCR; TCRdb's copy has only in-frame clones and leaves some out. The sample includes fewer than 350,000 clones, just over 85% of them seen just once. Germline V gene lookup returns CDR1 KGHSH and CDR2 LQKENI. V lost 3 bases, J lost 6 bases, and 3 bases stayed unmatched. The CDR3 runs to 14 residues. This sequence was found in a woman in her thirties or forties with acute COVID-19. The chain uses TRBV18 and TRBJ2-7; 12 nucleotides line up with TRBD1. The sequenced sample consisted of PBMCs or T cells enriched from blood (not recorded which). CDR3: CASSPGTGGSEQYF. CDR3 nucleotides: TGTGCCAGCTCACCTGGGACAGGGGGCAGCGAGCAGTACTTC.